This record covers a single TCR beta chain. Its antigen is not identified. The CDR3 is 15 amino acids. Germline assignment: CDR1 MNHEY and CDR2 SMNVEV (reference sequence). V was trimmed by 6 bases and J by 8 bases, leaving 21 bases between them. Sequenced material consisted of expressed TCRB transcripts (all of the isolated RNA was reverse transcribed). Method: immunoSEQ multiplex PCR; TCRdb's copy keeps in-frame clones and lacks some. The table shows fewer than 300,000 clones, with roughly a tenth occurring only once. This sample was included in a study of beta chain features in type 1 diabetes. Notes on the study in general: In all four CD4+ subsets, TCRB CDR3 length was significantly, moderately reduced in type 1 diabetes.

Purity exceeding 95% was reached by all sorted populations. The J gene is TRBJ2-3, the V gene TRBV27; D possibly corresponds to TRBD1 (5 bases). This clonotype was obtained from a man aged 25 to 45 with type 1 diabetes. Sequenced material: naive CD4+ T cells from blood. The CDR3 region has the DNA TGTGCCAGCAGCCGCGAGAGAAGCAATAGGGGTACGCAGTATTTT. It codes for CASSRERSNRGTQYF.